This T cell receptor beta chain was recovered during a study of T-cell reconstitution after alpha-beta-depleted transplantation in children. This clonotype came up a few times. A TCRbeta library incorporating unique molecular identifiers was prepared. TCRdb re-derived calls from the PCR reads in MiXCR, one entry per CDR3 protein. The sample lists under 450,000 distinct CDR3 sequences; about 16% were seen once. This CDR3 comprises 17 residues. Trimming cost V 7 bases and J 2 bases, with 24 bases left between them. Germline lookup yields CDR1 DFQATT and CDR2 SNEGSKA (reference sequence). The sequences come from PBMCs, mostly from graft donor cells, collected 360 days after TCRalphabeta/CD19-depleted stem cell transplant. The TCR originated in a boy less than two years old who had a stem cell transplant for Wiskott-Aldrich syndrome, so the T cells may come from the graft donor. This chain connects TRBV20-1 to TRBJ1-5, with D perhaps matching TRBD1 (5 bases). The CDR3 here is CSVSYPQGFPGNQPQHF. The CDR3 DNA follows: TGCAGTGTTAGTTACCCCCAGGGTTTTCCTGGCAATCAGCCCCAGCATTTT.